This entry concerns a single TCR beta chain. The data were produced by immunoSEQ multiplex PCR, yet TCRdb's version contains in-frame clones alone and is incomplete. Here the sample spans under 50,000 clones, 80% to 90% being singletons. These data originate in a study of blood T cell repertoires in COVID-19. Study context: Sources were T cells, B-cell-depleted T cells, or PBMCs; the material itself was cDNA or gDNA.

V shed 6 bases and J 6 bases; nucleotides not matched to a gene: 12. The CDR3 totals 15 residues. The V gene's germline CDR1 is SGHAT and CDR2 FQNNGV. The receptor was derived from a human donor in a cohort sampled during active COVID-19. The specimen sequenced was peripheral blood. The chain carries TRBV11-2 and TRBJ2-7; 9 bases are shared with TRBD2. DNA of the CDR3: TGTGCCAGCAGTTTATTCCCGGGACTAGCTCGCGAGCAGTACTTC. Encoded protein: CASSLFPGLAREQYF.